The present entry profiles one TCR beta chain with its context. Time point described: peripheral blood 6 weeks after treatment start. Method: immunoSEQ multiplex PCR; TCRdb's copy keeps in-frame clones and lacks some. The repertoire holds about 45,000 clones, with about four fifths as singletons. This sample was taken from a study of PD-L1 blockade in urothelial cancer. V lost 2 bases, J lost 7 bases, and 10 bases stayed unmatched. The CDR3 loop spans 17 amino acids. CDR1 is SGHVS and CDR2 is FQNEAQ in the germline V gene. This clonotype originated in a man aged 55 to 70 with urothelial cancer. The rearrangement links TRBV7-8 to TRBJ2-2; 10 bases match TRBD2. Source: PBMCs, taken around atezolizumab (anti-PD-L1) treatment. The CDR3 is CASSLTFRLAGVGELFF. CDR3 coding DNA: TGTGCCAGCAGCTTAACTTTCAGGCTAGCGGGGGTCGGGGAGCTGTTTTTT.